This T cell receptor beta chain was captured in a study of blood T cell repertoires in COVID-19. Sequencing used immunoSEQ multiplex PCR; TCRdb keeps in-frame clones, though not all of them. This sample yields approximately 320,000 clones, of which approximately 90% are seen a single time; around 9% belongs to the top ten. Germline values: CDR1 SGDLS, CDR2 YYNGEE. V lost 2 bases and J lost 5; bases outside the gene matches: 7. The CDR3 runs 15 residues. The sample was PBMCs or T cells enriched from blood (not recorded which). The source is a woman aged 18-29 years who had recovered from COVID-19. V and J are TRBV9 and TRBJ2-1; 7 bases match TRBD2. The CDR3 DNA follows: TGTGCCAGCAGCGTCCGGGACTACCAAAACAATGAGCAGTTCTTC. Translating it yields CASSVRDYQNNEQFF.